This TCR beta chain originates from a study of T cell clonotyping in hematopoietic cell transplantation. Whole-study findings and limits: Cells were unsorted, so CD4 and CD8 contributions were not separated. Pathologically expanded recipient clonotypes increased progressively from day 30 to day 180 as diversity fell. Higher Inverse Simpson Index values in graft donor and pretransplant recipient predicted broader posttransplant TCR diversity.

Some clones are missing from TCRdb's copy, which holds only in-frame ones; the method was immunoSEQ multiplex PCR. The data show fewer than 15,000 clones, approximately 92% seen once. The germline V gene has CDR1 SQVTM and CDR2 ANQGSEA. Trimming shortened V by 5 bases and J by 6 bases, and 19 bases separated the two germline ends. The CDR3 covers 14 residues. On this clone itself: What it binds is not known.

The receptor's source is a man aged 25 to 40 in good health. Some clones in this sample may be carry-over from other donors' samples. J is TRBJ1-2 and V is TRBV29-1; possibly TRBD1 for D (6 bases). Sequencing input: peripheral blood mononuclear cells. CDR3 in DNA: TGCAGCGTTTCCCTTATTATGGGGGCGAATGGCTACACCTTC. Translating it yields CSVSLIMGANGYTF.